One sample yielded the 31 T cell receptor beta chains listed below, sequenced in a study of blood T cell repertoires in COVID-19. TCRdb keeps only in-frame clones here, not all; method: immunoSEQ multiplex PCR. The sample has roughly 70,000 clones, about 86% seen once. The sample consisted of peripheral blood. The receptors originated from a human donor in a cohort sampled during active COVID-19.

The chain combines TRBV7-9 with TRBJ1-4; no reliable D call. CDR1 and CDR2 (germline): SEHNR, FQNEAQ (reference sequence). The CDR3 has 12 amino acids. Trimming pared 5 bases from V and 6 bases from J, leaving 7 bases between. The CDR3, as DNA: TGTGCCAGCAGCCCTCTGTATGAAAAACTGTTTTTT. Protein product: CASSPLYEKLFF.

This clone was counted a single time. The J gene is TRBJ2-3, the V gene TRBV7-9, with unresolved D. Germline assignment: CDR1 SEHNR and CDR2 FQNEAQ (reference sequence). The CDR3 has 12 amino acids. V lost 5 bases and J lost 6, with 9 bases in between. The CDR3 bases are TGTGCCAGCAGCGAAACCGGGGATACGCAGTATTTT. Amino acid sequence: CASSETGDTQYF.

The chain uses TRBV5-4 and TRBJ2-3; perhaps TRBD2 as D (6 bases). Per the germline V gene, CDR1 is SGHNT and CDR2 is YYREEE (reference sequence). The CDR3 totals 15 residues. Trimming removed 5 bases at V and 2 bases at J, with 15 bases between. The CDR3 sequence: CASSSDGGLTDTQYF. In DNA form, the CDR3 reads TGTGCCAGCAGTTCCGACGGAGGGCTCACAGATACGCAGTATTTT.

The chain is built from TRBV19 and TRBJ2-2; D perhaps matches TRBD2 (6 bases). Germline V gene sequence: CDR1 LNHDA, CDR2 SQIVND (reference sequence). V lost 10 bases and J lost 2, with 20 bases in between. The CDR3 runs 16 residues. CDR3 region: CATAWGVGSNTGELFF. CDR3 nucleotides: TGTGCCACTGCATGGGGGGTGGGGTCTAACACCGGGGAGCTGTTTTTT.

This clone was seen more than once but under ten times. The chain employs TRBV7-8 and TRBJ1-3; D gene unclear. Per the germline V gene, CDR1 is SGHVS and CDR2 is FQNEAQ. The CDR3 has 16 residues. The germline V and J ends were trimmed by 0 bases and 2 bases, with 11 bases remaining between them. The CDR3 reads CASSLATGFAGNTIYF. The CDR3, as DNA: TGTGCCAGCAGCTTAGCGACGGGATTTGCTGGAAACACCATATATTTT.

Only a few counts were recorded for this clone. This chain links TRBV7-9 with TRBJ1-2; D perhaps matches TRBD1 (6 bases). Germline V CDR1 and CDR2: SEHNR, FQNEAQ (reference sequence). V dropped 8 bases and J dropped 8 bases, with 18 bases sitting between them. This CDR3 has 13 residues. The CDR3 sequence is CASHPAGGLGYTF. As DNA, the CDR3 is TGTGCCAGCCACCCAGCGGGGGGGCTCGGCTACACCTTC.

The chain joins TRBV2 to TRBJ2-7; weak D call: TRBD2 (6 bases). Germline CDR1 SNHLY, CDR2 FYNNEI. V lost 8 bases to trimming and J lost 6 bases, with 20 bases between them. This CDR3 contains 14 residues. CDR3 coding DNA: TGTGCCAGCCGGAGGGACGGAACCTACGGCGAGCAGTACTTC. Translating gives CASRRDGTYGEQYF.

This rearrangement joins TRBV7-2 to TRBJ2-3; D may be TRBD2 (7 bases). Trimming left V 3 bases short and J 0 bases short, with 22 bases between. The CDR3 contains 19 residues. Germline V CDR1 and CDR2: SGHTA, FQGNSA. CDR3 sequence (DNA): TGTGCCAGCAGCTTGAGGGGGAGGCGGGGGTCAGGGAGCACAGATACGCAGTATTTT. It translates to CASSLRGRRGSGSTDTQYF.

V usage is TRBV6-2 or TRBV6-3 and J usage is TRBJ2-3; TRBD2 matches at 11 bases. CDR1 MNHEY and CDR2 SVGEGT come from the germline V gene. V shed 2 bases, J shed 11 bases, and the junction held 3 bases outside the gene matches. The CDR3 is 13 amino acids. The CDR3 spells CASSYGGLAGQYF. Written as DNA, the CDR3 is TGTGCCAGCAGTTACGGAGGACTAGCGGGGCAGTATTTT.

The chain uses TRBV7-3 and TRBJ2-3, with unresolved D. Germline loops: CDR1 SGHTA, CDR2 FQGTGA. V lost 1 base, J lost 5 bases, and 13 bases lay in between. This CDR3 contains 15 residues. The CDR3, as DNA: TGTGCCAGCAGCTTAAACCCTCCCCCGGGAGATACGCAGTATTTT. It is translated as CASSLNPPPGDTQYF.

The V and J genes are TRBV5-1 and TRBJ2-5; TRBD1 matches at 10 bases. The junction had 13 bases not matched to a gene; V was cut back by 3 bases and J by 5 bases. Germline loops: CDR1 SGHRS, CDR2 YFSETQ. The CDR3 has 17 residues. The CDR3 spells CASSWDDRGLHRETQYF. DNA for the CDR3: TGCGCCAGCAGCTGGGATGACAGGGGGCTACACCGGGAGACCCAGTACTTC.

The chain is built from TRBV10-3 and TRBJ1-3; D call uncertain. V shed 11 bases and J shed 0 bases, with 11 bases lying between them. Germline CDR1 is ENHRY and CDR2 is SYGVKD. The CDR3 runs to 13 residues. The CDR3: CASTGFSGNTIYF. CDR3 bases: TGTGCCTCAACGGGATTCTCTGGAAACACCATATATTTT.

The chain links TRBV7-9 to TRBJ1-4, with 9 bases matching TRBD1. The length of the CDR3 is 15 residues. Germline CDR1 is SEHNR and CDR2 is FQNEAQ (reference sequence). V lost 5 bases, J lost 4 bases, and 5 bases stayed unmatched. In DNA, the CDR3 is TGTGCCAGCAGCATGGGACAGGGAGTTAATGAAAAACTGTTTTTT. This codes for CASSMGQGVNEKLFF. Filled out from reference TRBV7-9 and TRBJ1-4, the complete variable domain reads DTGVSQNPRHKITKRGQNVTFRCDPISEHNRLYWYRQTLGQGPEFLTYFQNEAQLEKSRLLSDRFSAERPKGSFSTLEIQRTEQGDSAMYLCASSMGQGVNEKLFFGSGTQLSVL.

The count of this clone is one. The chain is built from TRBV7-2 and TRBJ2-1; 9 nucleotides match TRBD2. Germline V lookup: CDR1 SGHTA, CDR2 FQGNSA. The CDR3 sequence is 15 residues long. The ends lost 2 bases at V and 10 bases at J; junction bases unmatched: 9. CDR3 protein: CASSLRSGGKGEQFF. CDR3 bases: TGTGCCAGCAGCTTAAGGAGCGGGGGGAAGGGGGAGCAGTTCTTC. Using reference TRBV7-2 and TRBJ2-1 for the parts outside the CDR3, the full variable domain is GAGVSQSPSNKVTEKGKDVELRCDPISGHTALYWYRQSLGQGLEFLIYFQGNSAPDKSGLPSDRFSAERTGGSVSTLTIQRTQQEDSAVYLCASSLRSGGKGEQFFGPGTRLTVL.

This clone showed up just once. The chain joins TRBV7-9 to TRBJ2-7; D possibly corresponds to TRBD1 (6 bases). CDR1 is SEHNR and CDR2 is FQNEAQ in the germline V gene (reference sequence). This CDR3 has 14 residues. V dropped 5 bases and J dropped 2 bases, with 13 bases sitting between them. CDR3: CASSPPTGPYEQYF. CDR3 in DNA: TGTGCCAGCAGCCCACCGACAGGACCCTACGAGCAGTACTTC.

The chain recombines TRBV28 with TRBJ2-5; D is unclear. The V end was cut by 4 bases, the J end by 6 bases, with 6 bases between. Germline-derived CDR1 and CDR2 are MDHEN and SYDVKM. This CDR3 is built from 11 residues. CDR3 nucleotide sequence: TGTGCCAGCAGTTACAGAAAGACCCAGTACTTC. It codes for CASSYRKTQYF. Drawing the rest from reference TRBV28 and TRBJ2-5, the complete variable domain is DVKVTQSSRYLVKRTGEKVFLECVQDMDHENMFWYRQDPGLGLRLIYFSYDVKMKEKGDIPEGYSVSREKKERFSLILESASTNQTSMYLCASSYRKTQYFGPGTRLLVL.

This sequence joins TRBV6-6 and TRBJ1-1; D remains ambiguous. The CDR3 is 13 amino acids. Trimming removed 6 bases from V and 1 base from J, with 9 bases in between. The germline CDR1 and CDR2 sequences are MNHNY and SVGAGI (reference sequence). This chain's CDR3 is CASREGGNTEAFF. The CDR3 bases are TGTGCCAGCAGGGAAGGAGGGAACACTGAAGCTTTCTTT.

The CDR3 spells CASSPLVSGGAFSNTGELFF. The CDR3 coding sequence is TGCGCCAGCAGCCCCTTAGTTAGCGGGGGGGCCTTTTCGAACACCGGGGAGCTGTTTTTT. J is TRBJ2-2 and V is TRBV4-3, with 11 bases identical to TRBD2. Germline CDR1 LGHNA, CDR2 YSLEER. The CDR3 has 20 residues. V trimming: 4 bases; J trimming: 0 bases; junction bases outside the gene matches: 13.

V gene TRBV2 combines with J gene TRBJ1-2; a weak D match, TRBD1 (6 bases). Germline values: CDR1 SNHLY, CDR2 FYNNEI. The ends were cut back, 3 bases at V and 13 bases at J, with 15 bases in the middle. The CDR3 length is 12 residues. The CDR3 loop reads CASSDRGRLSTF. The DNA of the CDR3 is TGTGCCAGCAGTGACAGGGGCCGGCTTAGCACCTTC.

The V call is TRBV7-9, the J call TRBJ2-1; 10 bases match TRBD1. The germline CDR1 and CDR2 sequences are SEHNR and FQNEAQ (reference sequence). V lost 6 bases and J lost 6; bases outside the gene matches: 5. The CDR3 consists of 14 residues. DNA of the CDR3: TGTGCCAGCAGAGCCGGGACAGGGGTCAATGAGCAGTTCTTC. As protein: CASRAGTGVNEQFF.

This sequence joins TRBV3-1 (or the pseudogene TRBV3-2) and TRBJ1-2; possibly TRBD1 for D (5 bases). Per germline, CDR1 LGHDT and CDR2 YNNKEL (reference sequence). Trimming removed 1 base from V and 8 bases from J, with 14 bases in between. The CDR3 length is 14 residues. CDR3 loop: CASSQGGVGRGYTF. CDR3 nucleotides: TGTGCCAGCAGCCAAGGCGGGGTGGGACGGGGCTACACCTTC.

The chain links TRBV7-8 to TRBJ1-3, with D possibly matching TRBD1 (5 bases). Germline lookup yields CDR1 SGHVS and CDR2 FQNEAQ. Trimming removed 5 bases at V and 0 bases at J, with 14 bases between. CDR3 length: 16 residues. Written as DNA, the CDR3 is TGTGCCAGCAGCCTCGGAGGGGTCCGCTCTGGAAACACCATATATTTT. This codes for CASSLGGVRSGNTIYF.

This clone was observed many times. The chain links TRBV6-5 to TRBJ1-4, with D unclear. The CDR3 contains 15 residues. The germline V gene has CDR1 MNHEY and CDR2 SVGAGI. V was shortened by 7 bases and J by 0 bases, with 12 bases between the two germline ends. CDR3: CASTVLSATNEKLFF. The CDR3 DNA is TGTGCCAGCACCGTTTTGTCGGCAACTAATGAAAAACTGTTTTTT.

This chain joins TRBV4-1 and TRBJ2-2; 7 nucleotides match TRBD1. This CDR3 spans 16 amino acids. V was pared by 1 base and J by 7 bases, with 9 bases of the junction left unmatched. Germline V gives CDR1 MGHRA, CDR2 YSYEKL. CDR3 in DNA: TGCGCCAGCAGCCAAGCCTCACAGGGGTCGTACGGGGAGCTGTTTTTT. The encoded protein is CASSQASQGSYGELFF.

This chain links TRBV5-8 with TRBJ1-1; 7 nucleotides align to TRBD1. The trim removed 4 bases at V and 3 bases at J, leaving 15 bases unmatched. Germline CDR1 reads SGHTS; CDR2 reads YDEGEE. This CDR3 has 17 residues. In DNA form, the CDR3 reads TGTGCCAGCAGCGGTGCTTCCGGGACAGTGTTGTACACTGAAGCTTTCTTT. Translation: CASSGASGTVLYTEAFF.

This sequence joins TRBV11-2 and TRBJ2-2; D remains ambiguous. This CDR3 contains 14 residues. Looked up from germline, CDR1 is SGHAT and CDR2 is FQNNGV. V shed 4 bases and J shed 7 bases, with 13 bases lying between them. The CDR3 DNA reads TGTGCCAGCAGCTCCAACTCACGCGGCGGGGAGCTGTTTTTT. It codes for CASSSNSRGGELFF.

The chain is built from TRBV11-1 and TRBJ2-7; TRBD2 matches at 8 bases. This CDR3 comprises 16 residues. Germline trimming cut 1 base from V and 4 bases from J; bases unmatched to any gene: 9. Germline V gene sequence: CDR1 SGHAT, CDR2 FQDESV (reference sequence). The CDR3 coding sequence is TGTGCCAGCAGCTTAGGGCCCGACAGCGGGGGTTACGAGCAGTACTTC. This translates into CASSLGPDSGGYEQYF.

CDR3 sequence reads: CASGGDRREQYF. CDR3 DNA: TGCGCCAGCGGGGGGGACAGGAGGGAGCAGTACTTC. This chain connects TRBV10-2 to TRBJ2-7, with a possible D match to TRBD1 (8 bases). CDR3 length: 12 residues. With 8 bases removed from V and 7 bases from J, the gap between germline ends came to 15 bases. CDR1 and CDR2 from the germline V gene are WSHSY and SAAADI.

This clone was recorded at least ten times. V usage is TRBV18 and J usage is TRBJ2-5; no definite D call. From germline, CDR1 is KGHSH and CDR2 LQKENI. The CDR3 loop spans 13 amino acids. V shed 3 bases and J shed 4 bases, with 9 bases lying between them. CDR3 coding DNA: TGTGCCAGCTCACCGGGCCCTGCAGAGACCCAGTACTTC. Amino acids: CASSPGPAETQYF.

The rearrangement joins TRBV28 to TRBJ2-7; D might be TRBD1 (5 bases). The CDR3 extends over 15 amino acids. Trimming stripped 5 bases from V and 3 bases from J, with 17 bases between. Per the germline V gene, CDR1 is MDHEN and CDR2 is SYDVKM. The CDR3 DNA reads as TGTGCCAGCAGTCGGCAATCAGGGTACGGCTACGAGCAGTACTTC. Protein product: CASSRQSGYGYEQYF.

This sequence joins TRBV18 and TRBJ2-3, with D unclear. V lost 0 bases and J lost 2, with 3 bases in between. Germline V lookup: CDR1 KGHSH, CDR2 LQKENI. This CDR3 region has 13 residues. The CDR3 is CASSPPATDTQYF. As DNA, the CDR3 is TGTGCCAGCTCACCACCGGCCACAGATACGCAGTATTTT.